The 14 T cell receptor beta chains below were found in one sample sequenced in a study of cytomegalovirus exposure and HLA in healthy donors (dated by TCRdb to 2017 to 2019). Library generation was performed with the immunoSEQ multiplex PCR assay. Here the immuneACCESS table is served through TCRdb, limited to in-frame sequences with V and J called. Missing clones are a known gap in these copies; in checked studies unresolved V genes cover under half, and the rest lacks a known reason. For this sample there are under 250,000 clones; around 90% appear just once. Approximately 2% of the sample lies in the top ten. What was sequenced was PBMCs. These receptors were obtained from a woman aged 18-29 years in good health and CMV-seropositive.

This clone was detected once. The rearrangement joins TRBV28 to TRBJ2-7; D is ambiguous. V lost 5 bases and J 6 bases, leaving 14 bases between the germline ends. Germline CDR1 is MDHEN and CDR2 is SYDVKM. CDR3 length equals 13 residues. The CDR3 DNA sequence: TGTGCCAGCAGTACCGATTGGGCCTCCGAGCAGTACTTC. It codes for CASSTDWASEQYF.

This clone was seen only once. J is TRBJ2-7 and V is TRBV28; D may be TRBD1 (5 bases). The CDR3 covers 12 residues. Germline-derived CDR1 and CDR2 are MDHEN and SYDVKM. Trimming removed 10 bases at V and 3 bases at J, with 13 bases between. Here the CDR3 reads CATRLDSYEQYF. The DNA of the CDR3 is TGTGCCACCCGGTTAGACAGCTACGAGCAGTACTTC. Full variable domain (outside the CDR3, taken from reference TRBV28 and TRBJ2-7): DVKVTQSSRYLVKRTGEKVFLECVQDMDHENMFWYRQDPGLGLRLIYFSYDVKMKEKGDIPEGYSVSREKKERFSLILESASTNQTSMYLCATRLDSYEQYFGPGTRLTVT.

The chain couples TRBV5-6 to TRBJ1-1, with unresolved D. The germline gives CDR1 SGHDT, CDR2 YYEEEE. V gave up 2 bases and J gave up 4 bases, with 12 bases separating them. This CDR3 spans 14 amino acids. CDR3 residues: CASSFRQGGTEAFF. As DNA, the CDR3 is TGTGCCAGCAGCTTCCGGCAAGGCGGCACTGAAGCTTTCTTT.

The genes are TRBV9 and TRBJ2-5; 7 bases line up with TRBD2. The V segment lost 4 bases and the J segment 5 bases; nucleotides outside the gene matches: 8. The CDR3 consists of 14 residues. Germline loops: CDR1 SGDLS, CDR2 YYNGEE. CDR3 region: CASSSGSGTETQYF. The CDR3 bases are TGTGCCAGCAGCTCCGGGAGCGGGACGGAGACCCAGTACTTC.

The chain couples TRBV30 to TRBJ2-7; 12 bases line up with TRBD2. With 3 bases clipped from V and 3 bases from J, the junction kept 6 bases outside the gene matches. Germline values: CDR1 GTSNPN, CDR2 SVGIG (reference sequence). The CDR3 is 15 residues long. The CDR3 DNA is TGTGCCTGGAGACCCACTAGCGGGGGGTTCTACGAGCAGTACTTC. This codes for CAWRPTSGGFYEQYF.

This clone was seen only once. The chain combines TRBV19 with TRBJ2-1; TRBD1 matches 11 bases. The germline V gene has CDR1 LNHDA and CDR2 SQIVND (reference sequence). The V gene end was trimmed by 5 bases and the J gene end by 6 bases; junction bases not matched to a gene: 6. The length of the CDR3 is 15 residues. The DNA for the CDR3 is TGTGCCAGTAGTCACGGGACAGGGGGTGGCAATGAGCAGTTCTTC. Its protein is CASSHGTGGGNEQFF.

CDR3: CASSWEQGTEAFF. The CDR3 DNA is TGTGCCAGCAGTTGGGAACAGGGAACTGAAGCTTTCTTT. The V call is TRBV6-5, the J call TRBJ1-1, with D maybe TRBD1 (6 bases). The CDR3 sequence is 13 residues long. The V gene lost 4 bases and the J gene lost 5 bases, with 11 bases spanning the gap. Germline CDR1 MNHEY, CDR2 SVGAGI.

J is TRBJ2-3 and V is TRBV9, with a tentative D call TRBD1 (6 bases). The CDR3 runs 14 residues. V lost 6 bases and J lost 6, with 17 bases in between. Germline CDR1 and CDR2: SGDLS and YYNGEE. CDR3 sequence reads: CASTPDGGMDTQYF. In nucleotides, the CDR3 is TGTGCCAGCACCCCGGATGGGGGCATGGATACGCAGTATTTT.

The CDR3 nucleotides are TGTGCCAGCAGCCCCTACCTTGGGGCGAGCTCCTACAATGAGCAGTTCTTC. Residues: CASSPYLGASSYNEQFF. This sequence joins TRBV11-3 and TRBJ2-1, with D perhaps matching TRBD1 (5 bases). Deletions cut 5 bases from V and 0 bases from J, with 17 bases between. CDR3 length: 17 residues. Germline lookup yields CDR1 SGHNT and CDR2 YENEEA.

The chain is built from TRBV6-5 and TRBJ1-3; possible D gene TRBD1, 6 bases. This CDR3 comprises 15 residues. Per the germline V gene, CDR1 is MNHEY and CDR2 is SVGAGI. V was shortened by 6 bases and J by 2 bases, with 14 bases between the two germline ends. CDR3 protein: CASSTGAGAGNTIYF. The CDR3 nucleotides read TGTGCCAGCAGCACCGGGGCAGGGGCTGGAAACACCATATATTTT.

CDR3 region: CASSSELAGYNEQFF. CDR3 DNA: TGTGCCAGCAGTTCCGAGCTAGCGGGATACAATGAGCAGTTCTTC. The rearrangement links TRBV27 to TRBJ2-1, with TRBD2 matching 9 bases. The V gene end was trimmed by 4 bases and the J gene end by 4 bases; junction bases not matched to a gene: 5. Germline loops: CDR1 MNHEY, CDR2 SMNVEV (reference sequence). The CDR3 loop spans 15 amino acids.

This clone was recorded a few times. CDR3 amino acids: CASSLGQGNEQYF. CDR3 DNA: TGCGCCAGCAGCTTGGGACAGGGGAACGAGCAGTACTTC. The chain recombines TRBV5-1 with TRBJ2-7; 8 nucleotides align to TRBD1. The germline V gene encodes CDR1 SGHRS and CDR2 YFSETQ. V shed 0 bases, J shed 5 bases, and the junction held 1 base outside the gene matches. The CDR3 runs to 13 residues.

V and J are TRBV2 and TRBJ1-5; possibly TRBD1 for D (5 bases). The V gene's germline CDR1 is SNHLY and CDR2 FYNNEI. The CDR3 has 14 amino acids. The V end was cut by 0 bases, the J end by 6 bases, with 9 bases between. CDR3 bases: TGTGCCAGCAGTGAAGCAGGGGATAGTCAGCCCCAGCATTTT. Translation: CASSEAGDSQPQHF.

The J gene is TRBJ2-7, the V gene TRBV5-6; D not resolved. Trimming stripped 3 bases from V and 7 bases from J, with 8 bases between. The CDR3 consists of 11 residues. Germline values: CDR1 SGHDT, CDR2 YYEEEE. The CDR3 DNA reads as TGTGCCAGCAGCTCCCTCGGTGAGCAGTACTTC. This codes for CASSSLGEQYF.